This T cell receptor beta chain was sequenced in a study of radiotherapy plus CTLA-4 blockade in lung cancer. Study background: There were objective responses in 15% to 20% of patients, and about 31% had disease control.

Clones were sequenced by immunoSEQ multiplex PCR, and TCRdb holds only the in-frame ones, with some missing. Found here are about 70,000 clones, around 69% of them singletons; the top ten hold roughly 15%. This clone was observed at least ten times. Its antigen is not known. Findings and caveats of the study: Together with interferon-beta, which increased in serum after radiation, early dynamic changes in blood T cell clones were reportedly the best predictors of response. Once radiotherapy plus ipilimumab had been given, TCR clones derived from tumor expanded in blood.

CTLA-4 blockade with ipilimumab, together with focal radiation, was given to patients with chemo-refractory metastatic non-small-cell lung cancer. CDR1 KGHSH and CDR2 LQKENI come from the germline V gene. This CDR3 is 16 amino acids long. V was clipped by 2 bases and J by 0 bases; unmatched bases: 3. The clonotype was recovered from a human donor with non-small cell lung cancer whose response to radiotherapy plus ipilimumab could not be evaluated. Some clones in this sample may be carry-over from other donors' samples. The chain uses TRBV18 and TRBJ1-2; 10 positions match TRBD1. The material sequenced was peripheral blood, taken from a patient treated with radiotherapy plus ipilimumab. CDR3 sequence: CASSPGTGDSNYGYTF. The CDR3 DNA reads as TGTGCCAGCTCACCAGGGACAGGGGACTCTAACTATGGCTACACCTTC.